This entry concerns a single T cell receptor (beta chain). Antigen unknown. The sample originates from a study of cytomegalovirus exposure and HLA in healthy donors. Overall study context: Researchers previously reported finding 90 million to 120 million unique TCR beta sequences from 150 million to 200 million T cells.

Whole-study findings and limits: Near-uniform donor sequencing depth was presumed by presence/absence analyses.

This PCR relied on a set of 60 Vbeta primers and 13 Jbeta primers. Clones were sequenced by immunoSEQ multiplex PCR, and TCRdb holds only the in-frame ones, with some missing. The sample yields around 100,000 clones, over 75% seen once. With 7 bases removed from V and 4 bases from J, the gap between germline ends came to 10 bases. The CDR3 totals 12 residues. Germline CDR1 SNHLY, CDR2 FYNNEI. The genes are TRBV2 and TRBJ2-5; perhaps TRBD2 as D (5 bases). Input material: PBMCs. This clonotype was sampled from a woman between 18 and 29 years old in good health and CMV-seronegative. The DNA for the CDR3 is TGTGCCAGCACGTTGAGGGCAGAGACCCAGTACTTC. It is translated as CASTLRAETQYF.